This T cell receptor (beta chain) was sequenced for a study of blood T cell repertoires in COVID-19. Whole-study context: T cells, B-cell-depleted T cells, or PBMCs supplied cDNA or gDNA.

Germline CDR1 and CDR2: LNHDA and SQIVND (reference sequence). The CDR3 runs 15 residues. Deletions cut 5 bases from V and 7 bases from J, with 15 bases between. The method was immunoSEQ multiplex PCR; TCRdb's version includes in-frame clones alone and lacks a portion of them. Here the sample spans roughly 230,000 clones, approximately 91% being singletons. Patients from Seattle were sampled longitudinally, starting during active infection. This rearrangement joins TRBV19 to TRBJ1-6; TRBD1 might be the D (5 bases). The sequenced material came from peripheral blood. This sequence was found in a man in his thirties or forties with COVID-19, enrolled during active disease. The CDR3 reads CASSSGGRPNSPLHF. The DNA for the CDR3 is TGTGCCAGTAGTTCCGGGGGGAGACCCAATTCACCCCTCCACTTT. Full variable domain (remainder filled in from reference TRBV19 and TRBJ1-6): DGGITQSPKYLFRKEGQNVTLSCEQNLNHDAMYWYRQDPGQGLRLIYYSQIVNDFQKGDIAEGYSVSREKKESFPLTVTSAQKNPTAFYLCASSSGGRPNSPLHFGNGTRLTVT.